Sequencing of this T cell receptor (beta chain) was carried out in a study of immune cell composition in non-small cell lung cancer. V lost 0 bases and J 11 bases, leaving 13 bases between the germline ends. This CDR3 contains 13 residues. CDR1 SEHNR and CDR2 FQNEAQ come from the germline V gene (reference sequence). This table comes from immunoSEQ multiplex PCR, and its TCRdb copy is limited to in-frame clones, with some not included. Here the sample spans some 3,900 clones, roughly 80% being singletons. Specimen: lung tumor tissue. The sequence was obtained from a human donor with non-small cell lung cancer. The gene calls are TRBV7-9 and TRBJ1-1; D remains ambiguous. The CDR3 spells CASSLAREGRAFF. The CDR3 nucleotides read TGTGCCAGCAGCTTAGCGCGTGAGGGTAGGGCTTTCTTT.